This T cell receptor (beta chain) appears in the sequencing data of a study of beta chain features in type 1 diabetes. With respect to this clone: The antigen remains undetermined.

Since all of the isolated RNA was reverse transcribed, expressed TCRB transcripts were what got sequenced. Naive, central memory and regulatory T cell samples averaged roughly 4 million reads. Clones were sequenced by immunoSEQ multiplex PCR, and TCRdb holds only the in-frame ones, with some missing. This sample has about 210,000 clones, with roughly 11% found just once. V was cut by 5 bases and J by 1 base, with 21 bases left in between. CDR1 and CDR2 from the germline V gene are SGHTA and FQGNSA. The CDR3 spans 18 residues. Study results and caveats: Individuals with type 1 diabetes displayed fewer insertions and more deletions at VDJ junctions. Across patients, naive, central memory and Treg TCRB repertoires exhibited apparently greater similarity than was observed across healthy donors. A potential PCR bias toward shorter templates would be equal in patient and control samples.

This TCR came from a man aged 18 to 29 in good health. The source material was central memory CD4+ T cells from blood. The chain carries TRBV7-2 and TRBJ2-1, with D perhaps TRBD2 (6 bases). CDR3 amino acids: CASSPNFGGARSYNEQFF. The CDR3 DNA is TGTGCCAGCAGCCCTAATTTCGGGGGAGCCAGGTCCTACAATGAGCAGTTCTTC.